This TCR beta chain was profiled in a study of shared clonotypes between healthy human individuals. Study-level background: The donors, a couple of women and a few men, were aged 18 to 49. Plates per donor: three CD4 naive, three CD4 memory, two CD8 naive, one CD8 memory. Findings and caveats of the study: Represented genetic and exposure-history diversity was restricted by having few donors. Roughly 5% of naive CD4 clonotypes were shared across four donors.

Details on this clone: Its specificity is not known.

Naive CD8 populations comprised CD45RO-negative cells positively selected for CCR7, excluding terminally differentiated effector memory CD45RA+ cells. Germline V lookup: CDR1 MGHRA, CDR2 YSYEKL. The CDR3 runs 16 residues. Trimming left V 0 bases short and J 6 bases short, with 17 bases between. Clones were read by immunoSEQ multiplex PCR, and TCRdb kept only the in-frame ones, dropping some. The sample lists over 2,000,000 clones; approximately 92% were seen once. This clonotype was obtained from a man between 18 and 35 years old in good health. Some clones in this sample may be carry-over from other donors' samples. Source material: naive CD8+ T cells from PBMCs. The chain recombines TRBV4-1 with TRBJ1-1; D is unclear. The CDR3 DNA reads TGCGCCAGCAGCCAAGATCCAGTTCCGTCGTATGCTGAAGCTTTCTTT. It is translated as CASSQDPVPSYAEAFF.